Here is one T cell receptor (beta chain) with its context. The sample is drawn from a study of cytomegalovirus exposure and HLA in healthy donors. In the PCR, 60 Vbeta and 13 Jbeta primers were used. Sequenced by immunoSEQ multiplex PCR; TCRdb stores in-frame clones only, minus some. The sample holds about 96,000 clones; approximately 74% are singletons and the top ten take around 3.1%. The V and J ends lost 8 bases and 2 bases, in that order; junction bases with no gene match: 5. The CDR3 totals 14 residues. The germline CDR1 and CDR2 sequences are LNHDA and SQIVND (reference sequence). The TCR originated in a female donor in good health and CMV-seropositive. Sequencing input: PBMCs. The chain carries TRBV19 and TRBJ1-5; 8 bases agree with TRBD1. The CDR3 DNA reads TGTGCCAGTTCCCCGACAGGGGGCAATCAGCCCCAGCATTTT. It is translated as CASSPTGGNQPQHF. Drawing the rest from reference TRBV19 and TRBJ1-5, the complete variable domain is DGGITQSPKYLFRKEGQNVTLSCEQNLNHDAMYWYRQDPGQGLRLIYYSQIVNDFQKGDIAEGYSVSREKKESFPLTVTSAQKNPTAFYLCASSPTGGNQPQHFGDGTRLSIL.